Listed below are T cell receptor beta chains from one sample, sequenced in a study of early T cells in non-severe SARS-CoV-2 infection. From the 5' RACE reads, TCRdb called clonotypes with MiXCR, one entry per CDR3 protein. Counted here are under 45,000 distinct CDR3 sequences, roughly 7.9% occurring once; the ten biggest clones make up around 11%. The sample was whole blood, taken at baseline. Receptor source: an adult who was a healthcare worker with PCR-confirmed SARS-CoV-2 infection or an uninfected control (not recorded which). The CDR3 runs from the conserved cysteine through the conserved F or W. Each record gives: J gene, V gene, clone size, D gene, CDR3 length, CDR3 protein, CDR3 DNA. D genes are given only for firm matches. The size entry is marked missing in some rows and otherwise reads once, few, many or a size class.

j_gene: TRBJ2-5; v_gene: TRBV11-2; abundance: -; d_gene: TRBD2; len: 16; CDR3aa: CASSLWTSGGGVTQYF; CDR3nt: TGTGCCAGCAGCCTATGGACTAGCGGGGGGGGCGTGACCCAGTACTTC
j_gene: TRBJ2-1; v_gene: TRBV5-5; abundance: many; d_gene: TRBD1; len: 17; CDR3aa: CASSLGPRDRVPNEQFF; CDR3nt: TGTGCCAGCAGCTTGGGACCACGGGACAGGGTTCCCAATGAGCAGTTCTTC
j_gene: TRBJ2-1; v_gene: TRBV10-2; abundance: many; d_gene: -; len: 15; CDR3aa: CASSPGTPSYNEQFF; CDR3nt: TGCGCCAGCAGCCCCGGGACCCCCTCCTACAATGAGCAGTTCTTC
j_gene: TRBJ1-2; v_gene: TRBV5-6; abundance: -; d_gene: TRBD1; len: 13; CDR3aa: CASSRTETGEATF; CDR3nt: TGTGCCAGCAGCCGTACGGAGACAGGGGAGGCCACCTTC
j_gene: TRBJ2-3; v_gene: TRBV6-5; abundance: medium-sized; d_gene: TRBD2; len: 15; CDR3aa: CASRGGLAGTDTQYF; CDR3nt: TGTGCCAGCAGGGGGGGACTAGCGGGCACAGATACGCAGTATTTT
j_gene: TRBJ2-7; v_gene: TRBV5-6; abundance: -; d_gene: -; len: 13; CDR3aa: CASSPPKGYEQYF; CDR3nt: TGTGCCAGCAGCCCTCCCAAGGGCTACGAGCAGTACTTC
j_gene: TRBJ2-3; v_gene: TRBV20-1; abundance: once; d_gene: TRBD2; len: 14; CDR3aa: CSAESGGHTDTQYF; CDR3nt: TGCAGTGCCGAAAGCGGGGGACACACAGATACGCAGTATTTT
j_gene: TRBJ2-7; v_gene: TRBV3-1; abundance: few; d_gene: -; len: 10; CDR3aa: CARGPHEQYF; CDR3nt: TGTGCCAGAGGTCCCCACGAGCAGTACTTC
j_gene: TRBJ2-1; v_gene: TRBV12-3/TRBV12-4; abundance: many; d_gene: -; len: 11; CDR3aa: CASSLAEDQFF; CDR3nt: TGTGCCAGCAGTTTGGCGGAGGACCAGTTCTTC
j_gene: TRBJ2-2; v_gene: TRBV19; abundance: -; d_gene: TRBD1; len: 16; CDR3aa: CASSGYRGPSAGELFF; CDR3nt: TGTGCCAGTAGTGGTTACAGGGGGCCTAGCGCCGGGGAGCTGTTTTTT
j_gene: TRBJ2-4; v_gene: TRBV28; abundance: many; d_gene: TRBD1; len: 15; CDR3aa: CASSVQTGLKNIQYF; CDR3nt: TGTGCCAGCAGTGTTCAGACAGGGTTGAAAAACATTCAGTACTTC
j_gene: TRBJ2-3; v_gene: TRBV7-9; abundance: many; d_gene: -; len: 13; CDR3aa: CASSPRGPDTQYF; CDR3nt: TGTGCCAGCAGCCCGCGGGGTCCAGATACGCAGTATTTT
j_gene: TRBJ2-2; v_gene: TRBV25-1; abundance: many; d_gene: -; len: 12; CDR3aa: CVPYRETGELFF; CDR3nt: TGTGTCCCTTACAGGGAAACCGGGGAGCTGTTTTTT
j_gene: TRBJ1-4; v_gene: TRBV4-1; abundance: many; d_gene: -; len: 13; CDR3aa: CASSQQGYEKLFF; CDR3nt: TGCGCCAGCAGCCAACAGGGTTATGAAAAACTGTTTTTT
j_gene: TRBJ1-1; v_gene: TRBV18; abundance: few; d_gene: -; len: 14; CDR3aa: CASSPRRGNTEAFF; CDR3nt: TGTGCCAGCTCACCAAGGAGAGGTAACACTGAAGCTTTCTTT
j_gene: TRBJ2-1; v_gene: TRBV9; abundance: -; d_gene: TRBD1; len: 15; CDR3aa: CASSPRQGSYNEQFF; CDR3nt: TGTGCCAGCAGCCCCCGACAGGGGAGTTACAATGAGCAGTTCTTC
j_gene: TRBJ1-6; v_gene: TRBV6-5; abundance: few; d_gene: -; len: 15; CDR3aa: CASSSGMGSNSPLHF; CDR3nt: TGTGCCAGCAGTTCAGGGATGGGCTCGAATTCACCCCTCCACTTT
j_gene: TRBJ2-2; v_gene: TRBV4-3; abundance: -; d_gene: TRBD2; len: 17; CDR3aa: CANSLEVLAGRTGELFF; CDR3nt: TGCGCCAACAGCCTTGAGGTTTTAGCGGGGCGAACCGGGGAGCTGTTTTTT
j_gene: TRBJ2-3; v_gene: TRBV7-3; abundance: few; d_gene: -; len: 14; CDR3aa: CASSLGGPGDTQYF; CDR3nt: TGTGCCAGCAGCTTGGGGGGCCCTGGAGATACGCAGTATTTT
j_gene: TRBJ2-3; v_gene: TRBV19; abundance: many; d_gene: TRBD1; len: 16; CDR3aa: CASSEQQGARGDTQYF; CDR3nt: TGTGCCAGTAGTGAACAACAGGGGGCGCGTGGAGATACGCAGTATTTT
j_gene: TRBJ2-7; v_gene: TRBV11-2; abundance: -; d_gene: -; len: 13; CDR3aa: CASSHDTSPEQYF; CDR3nt: TGTGCCAGCAGCCACGACACCTCACCCGAGCAGTACTTC
j_gene: TRBJ2-3; v_gene: TRBV27; abundance: many; d_gene: -; len: 14; CDR3aa: CASSLYTSSDTQYF; CDR3nt: TGTGCCAGCAGTTTATATACTAGCTCAGATACGCAGTATTTT
j_gene: TRBJ2-4; v_gene: TRBV6-1; abundance: many; d_gene: -; len: 14; CDR3aa: CASRDVESKNIQYF; CDR3nt: TGTGCCAGCAGGGACGTGGAATCCAAAAACATTCAGTACTTC
j_gene: TRBJ2-1; v_gene: TRBV10-2; abundance: -; d_gene: -; len: 10; CDR3aa: CASSSNEQFF; CDR3nt: TGCGCCAGCTCGAGCAATGAGCAGTTCTTC
j_gene: TRBJ2-5; v_gene: TRBV20-1; abundance: many; d_gene: TRBD2; len: 14; CDR3aa: CSAGPGLGQETQYF; CDR3nt: TGCAGTGCTGGGCCGGGACTAGGTCAAGAGACCCAGTACTTC
j_gene: TRBJ1-5; v_gene: TRBV6-1; abundance: many; d_gene: -; len: 15; CDR3aa: CASSEGGGGNQPQHF; CDR3nt: TGTGCCAGCAGTGAAGGTGGAGGAGGCAATCAGCCCCAGCATTTT
j_gene: TRBJ2-1; v_gene: TRBV12-3/TRBV12-4; abundance: -; d_gene: -; len: 14; CDR3aa: CASSRSLEGNEQFF; CDR3nt: TGTGCCAGCAGTCGTTCCCTTGAGGGGAATGAGCAGTTCTTC
j_gene: TRBJ2-4; v_gene: TRBV3-1; abundance: -; d_gene: -; len: 16; CDR3aa: CASSLQGTLAKNIQYF; CDR3nt: TGTGCCAGCAGCCTTCAGGGGACCCTAGCCAAAAACATTCAGTACTTC
j_gene: TRBJ1-5; v_gene: TRBV3-1; abundance: -; d_gene: TRBD1; len: 18; CDR3aa: CASSPFAFRDRAHQPQHF; CDR3nt: TGTGCCAGCAGCCCGTTCGCCTTCCGGGACAGGGCACATCAGCCCCAGCATTTT
j_gene: TRBJ2-2; v_gene: TRBV28; abundance: many; d_gene: -; len: 15; CDR3aa: CASSSGRADTGELFF; CDR3nt: TGTGCCAGCAGTTCTGGCAGGGCGGACACCGGGGAGCTGTTTTTT
j_gene: TRBJ1-1; v_gene: TRBV29-1; abundance: few; d_gene: -; len: 14; CDR3aa: CSVGRQVSNTEAFF; CDR3nt: TGCAGCGTTGGCCGACAGGTCTCGAACACTGAAGCTTTCTTT
j_gene: TRBJ1-2; v_gene: TRBV4-3; abundance: -; d_gene: -; len: 15; CDR3aa: CASSQARTGNYGYTF; CDR3nt: TGCGCCAGCAGCCAAGCCCGGACGGGGAACTATGGCTACACCTTC
j_gene: TRBJ1-2; v_gene: TRBV6-1; abundance: many; d_gene: -; len: 13; CDR3aa: CASRATSGYGYTF; CDR3nt: TGTGCCAGCAGGGCGACAAGTGGCTATGGCTACACCTTC
j_gene: TRBJ2-1; v_gene: TRBV6-2/TRBV6-3; abundance: few; d_gene: -; len: 13; CDR3aa: CASSYQYYNEQFF; CDR3nt: TGTGCCAGCAGTTATCAGTACTACAATGAGCAGTTCTTC
j_gene: TRBJ2-3; v_gene: TRBV27; abundance: many; d_gene: TRBD2; len: 15; CDR3aa: CASRRTSGGTDTQYF; CDR3nt: TGTGCCAGCAGAAGGACTAGCGGGGGTACAGATACGCAGTATTTT